This paragraph covers one TCR beta chain sequence. The sample originates from a study of cytomegalovirus exposure and HLA in healthy donors. V shed 0 bases, J shed 5 bases, and the junction held 8 bases outside the gene matches. Germline V gene sequence: CDR1 SGHNT, CDR2 YYREEE (reference sequence). The CDR3 extends over 15 amino acids. The primer mix had 60 Vbeta and 13 Jbeta primers. Only in-frame clones appear in the TCRdb table, and some are missing; sequencing was by immunoSEQ multiplex PCR. The repertoire consists of roughly 160,000 clones, with roughly 89% occurring once and the leading ten covering more than 0.7%.

The chain couples TRBV5-4 to TRBJ2-7; TRBD1 aligns across 7 bases. The receptor's source is a woman aged 25-40 years in good health and CMV-seronegative. The sequenced material came from PBMCs. This CDR3 is CASSLETGLKNEQYF. CDR3 nucleotide sequence: TGTGCCAGCAGCTTGGAGACAGGGCTTAAGAACGAGCAGTACTTC.